What follows are 4 T cell receptor beta chains derived from one specimen sequenced in a study of OX40 agonist ivuxolimab in advanced cancers. Sequencing was performed with immunoSEQ multiplex PCR; in TCRdb, only in-frame clones are kept and a portion is missing. In the table there are 50,000 to 75,000 clones, around 89% of which are singletons. Sequenced here: CD4+ or CD8+ T cells sorted from blood, sampled in a trial of the OX40 agonist ivuxolimab. The source of these receptors is an adult with an advanced solid tumor such as melanoma, head and neck, liver or kidney cancer.

Only one count was recorded for this clone. V is TRBV30 and J is TRBJ1-4; D is unresolved. Trimming pared 2 bases from V and 4 bases from J, leaving 5 bases between. The CDR3 length is 12 residues. Germline-derived CDR1 and CDR2 are GTSNPN and SVGIG (reference sequence). CDR3 amino acids: CAWSSFNEKLFF. In DNA form, the CDR3 reads TGTGCCTGGAGTTCGTTTAATGAAAAACTGTTTTTT.

The sample holds a few counts of this clone. This rearrangement joins TRBV9 to TRBJ2-3; D remains unclear. V was clipped by 8 bases and J by 4 bases, with 20 bases between them. The CDR3 has 15 amino acids. The germline gives CDR1 SGDLS, CDR2 YYNGEE. The chain's CDR3 is CASSFYYSEADTQYF. In DNA, the CDR3 is TGTGCCAGTAGTTTCTACTACTCAGAGGCAGATACGCAGTATTTT.

This chain links TRBV6-1 with TRBJ2-1; TRBD2 agrees at 11 bases. This CDR3 is built from 17 residues. J lost 8 bases, V lost 1 base, and 10 bases had no gene match. Germline CDR1 is MNHNS and CDR2 is SASEGT. CDR3 region: CASSEGLAGGRVHEQFF. The CDR3 coding sequence is TGTGCCAGCAGTGAAGGGCTAGCGGGGGGCCGGGTCCATGAGCAGTTCTTC.

The V and J genes are TRBV6-4 and TRBJ2-3; 10 bases are shared with TRBD1. The J segment lost 4 bases and the V segment lost 0 bases, leaving 1 base of the junction unmatched. The CDR3 is made up of 15 amino acids. In germline, CDR1 is MRHNA, CDR2 SNTAGT. CDR3 in amino acids: CASSDSTGGADTQYF. The CDR3 coding sequence is TGTGCCAGCAGTGACTCGACAGGGGGCGCAGATACGCAGTATTTT.